These 27 T cell receptor beta chains were sequenced from one sample in a study of shared T cell receptors in the human thymus. Method: immunoSEQ multiplex PCR; TCRdb's copy keeps in-frame clones and lacks some. The sample includes under 850,000 clones, approximately 90% of them seen just once. In addition, the sample was reused for a study of human thymus T cells.

The material sequenced was thymocytes. The receptors come from a boy less than two years old with a congenital heart defect.

The genes are TRBV7-3 and TRBJ1-2; 8 bases match TRBD1. Trimming removed 1 base from V and 3 bases from J; junction bases left unmatched: 4. Germline CDR1 SGHTA, CDR2 FQGTGA. The CDR3 runs 15 residues. The CDR3 DNA sequence: TGTGCCAGCAGCTTAATTCCAGGGGGCGACTATGGCTACACCTTC. Protein: CASSLIPGGDYGYTF.

The genes are TRBV6-1 and TRBJ2-3; D perhaps matches TRBD1 (5 bases). The CDR3 sequence is 13 residues long. Germline CDR1 and CDR2: MNHNS and SASEGT. Trimming shortened V by 3 bases and J by 3 bases, and 7 bases separated the two germline ends. CDR3 sequence: CASSERQTDTQYF. CDR3 DNA: TGTGCCAGCAGTGAGAGACAGACAGATACGCAGTATTTT.

This rearrangement joins TRBV14 to TRBJ2-1; the D gene is possibly TRBD2 (5 bases). Deletions cut 2 bases from V and 9 bases from J, with 11 bases between. Germline V gene data show CDR1 as SGHDN and CDR2 as FVKESK. The CDR3 sequence is 13 residues long. Written as DNA, the CDR3 is TGTGCCAGCAGCCAAATCCCACGGGGTGAGCAGTTCTTC. As protein: CASSQIPRGEQFF.

The chain combines TRBV5-3 with TRBJ2-1; perhaps TRBD2 as D (5 bases). TRBV5-3 is identified as an open reading frame with a role that is uncertain. The CDR3 covers 16 residues. V dropped 3 bases and J dropped 3 bases, with 16 bases sitting between them. CDR3: CARSSGLGECYNEQFF. The CDR3 region has the DNA TGTGCCAGAAGCTCCGGACTGGGCGAATGCTACAATGAGCAGTTCTTC.

V is TRBV4-2 and J is TRBJ2-1; D gene ambiguous. Germline V CDR1 and CDR2: LGHNA, YNFKEQ. V lost 0 bases and J lost 0, with 9 bases in between. The CDR3 totals 16 residues. CDR3 amino acids: CASSQDGRLSYNEQFF. DNA for the CDR3: TGTGCCAGCAGCCAAGATGGGCGTCTCTCCTACAATGAGCAGTTCTTC.

J is TRBJ2-6 and V is TRBV6-5; possibly TRBD2 for D (6 bases). Germline lookup yields CDR1 MNHEY and CDR2 SVGAGI. The CDR3 sequence is 15 residues long. The V end lost 6 bases, the J end lost 1 base, and 10 bases lay between the germline ends. DNA of the CDR3: TGTGCCAGCAGCCAGGGACTTTCTGGGGCCAACGTCCTGACTTTC. Protein sequence: CASSQGLSGANVLTF.

For the CDR3, the DNA is TGCGCCAGCAGTGAGGGTGGAGAATTAAAGGATGAGCAGTTCTTC. Translation gives CASSEGGELKDEQFF. The chain has TRBV10-1 and TRBJ2-1, with no clear D. The V end lost 2 bases, the J end lost 8 bases, and 16 bases lay between the germline ends. Germline V lookup: CDR1 WNHNN, CDR2 SYGVQD (reference sequence). The CDR3 is 15 amino acids.

This rearrangement joins TRBV4-3 to TRBJ2-7; 7 bases align to TRBD2. The CDR3 is 15 amino acids. The junction had 10 bases not matched to a gene; V was cut back by 1 base and J by 7 bases. Germline CDR1 is LGHNA and CDR2 is YSLEER. This CDR3 reads CASSQGSQGGREQYF. CDR3 DNA: TGCGCCAGCAGCCAAGGCTCCCAGGGAGGGAGGGAGCAGTACTTC.

This chain connects TRBV7-2 to TRBJ2-7; 9 nucleotides agree with TRBD1. V lost 2 bases, J lost 4 bases, and 15 bases stayed unmatched. This CDR3 is 18 amino acids long. In germline, CDR1 is SGHTA, CDR2 FQGNSA. CDR3 region: CASSLRTRDREGLYEQYF. The DNA for the CDR3 is TGTGCCAGCAGCTTAAGGACCCGGGACAGGGAAGGATTATACGAGCAGTACTTC.

The chain recombines TRBV7-9 with TRBJ2-1, with D unresolved. The V and J ends lost 6 bases and 5 bases respectively, with 14 bases between them. The germline gives CDR1 SEHNR, CDR2 FQNEAQ (reference sequence). This CDR3 is 14 amino acids long. CDR3 loop: CASRYSGSHNEQFF. CDR3 nucleotide sequence: TGTGCCAGCAGGTACTCGGGTTCCCACAATGAGCAGTTCTTC.

This chain uses TRBV11-2 with TRBJ2-7; 11 positions match TRBD2. The germline V gene has CDR1 SGHAT and CDR2 FQNNGV. Trimming at V came to 1 base and at J to 0 bases, leaving 11 bases not matched to a gene. The CDR3 covers 19 residues. The CDR3 DNA reads TGTGCCAGCAGCTTAGTGGGGGGGCTAGCGGGAGGACCCTCCTACGAGCAGTACTTC. Translating it yields CASSLVGGLAGGPSYEQYF.

The chain is built from TRBV5-6 and TRBJ2-7; 14 bases agree with TRBD2. The J segment lost 2 bases and the V segment lost 0 bases, leaving 4 bases of the junction unmatched. Germline CDR1 SGHDT, CDR2 YYEEEE. The CDR3 is 17 residues long. The CDR3 spells CASSLAGLAGGTYEQYF. The CDR3 coding sequence is TGTGCCAGCAGCTTGGCCGGACTAGCGGGAGGCACCTACGAGCAGTACTTC.

The CDR3 reads CASSLGLAGHSGANVLTF. The CDR3 region has the DNA TGTGCCAGCAGTTTAGGACTAGCGGGACACTCTGGGGCCAACGTCCTGACTTTC. This chain connects TRBV27 to TRBJ2-6; 12 bases agree with TRBD2. The CDR3 consists of 18 residues. Germline V CDR1 and CDR2: MNHEY, SMNVEV (reference sequence). Trimming removed 2 bases from V and 0 bases from J; junction bases left unmatched: 2.

Here the CDR3 reads CASSPYSVTDTQYF. In nucleotides, the CDR3 is TGTGCCAGCAGCCCCTACTCTGTCACAGATACGCAGTATTTT. The rearrangement joins TRBV11-2 to TRBJ2-3; D not certain. Per the germline V gene, CDR1 is SGHAT and CDR2 is FQNNGV. This CDR3 is built from 14 residues. Trimming took 5 bases from V and 2 from J, leaving 11 bases between them.

V usage is TRBV10-3 and J usage is TRBJ1-1; D uncertain. V lost 3 bases and J 0 bases, leaving 8 bases between the germline ends. The CDR3 consists of 14 residues. From germline, CDR1 is ENHRY and CDR2 SYGVKD. The DNA of the CDR3 is TGTGCCATCAGTGAATCCGGGATGAACACTGAAGCTTTCTTT. Its protein product is CAISESGMNTEAFF.

This clone was observed a few times. V usage is TRBV4-3 and J usage is TRBJ2-3; the D gene is possibly TRBD2 (6 bases). Trimming removed 0 bases from V and 13 bases from J, with 14 bases in between. This CDR3 comprises 13 residues. The V gene's germline CDR1 is LGHNA and CDR2 YSLEER. The CDR3 region has the DNA TGCGCCAGCAGCCAAGATGGGAGGACTATTGAGTATTTT. Protein: CASSQDGRTIEYF.

V usage is TRBV27 and J usage is TRBJ2-2, with D maybe TRBD1 (6 bases). Germline V gene sequence: CDR1 MNHEY, CDR2 SMNVEV (reference sequence). V dropped 4 bases and J dropped 1 base, with 7 bases sitting between them. This CDR3 is 14 amino acids long. CDR3 sequence reads: CASSSTGNTGELFF. Here the CDR3 DNA reads TGTGCCAGCAGTTCGACAGGGAACACCGGGGAGCTGTTTTTT.

This clone was found a few times. CDR3 coding DNA: TGTGCCAGCAGCAGGGGACAGACCCAAAGTAGCAATCAGCCCCAGCATTTT. Translating it yields CASSRGQTQSSNQPQHF. The chain links TRBV5-8 to TRBJ1-5; 7 bases map to TRBD1. Germline loops: CDR1 SGHTS, CDR2 YDEGEE. The CDR3 has 17 amino acids. V was pared by 4 bases and J by 0 bases, with 10 bases of the junction left unmatched. Full variable domain (missing parts from reference TRBV5-8 and TRBJ1-5): EAGVTQSPTHLIKTRGQQATLRCSPISGHTSVYWYQQALGLGLQFLLWYDEGEERNRGNFPPRFSGRQFPNYSSELNVNALELEDSALYLCASSRGQTQSSNQPQHFGDGTRLSIL.

V usage is TRBV9 and J usage is TRBJ2-6, with D possibly TRBD2 on 5 matching bases. Germline lookup yields CDR1 SGDLS and CDR2 YYNGEE. CDR3 length equals 19 residues. Trimming cost V 0 bases and J 2 bases, with 18 bases left between them. In nucleotides, the CDR3 is TGTGCCAGCAGCGTAGGGATAGGGCTCCTAGCAGCTGGGGCCAACGTCCTGACTTTC. This translates into CASSVGIGLLAAGANVLTF. The full variable domain, completed using reference TRBV9 and TRBJ2-6, is DSGVTQTPKHLITATGQRVTLRCSPRSGDLSVYWYQQSLDQGLQFLIQYYNGEERAKGNILERFSAQQFPDLHSELNLSSLELGDSALYFCASSVGIGLLAAGANVLTFGAGSRLTVL.

The V call is TRBV11-3, the J call TRBJ2-1; 10 bases are shared with TRBD2. Per germline, CDR1 SGHNT and CDR2 YENEEA. The CDR3 has 13 residues. The J segment lost 6 bases and the V segment lost 7 bases, leaving 3 bases of the junction unmatched. CDR3 nucleotide sequence: TGTGCCAGCACCATAGCGGGAGGCAATGAGCAGTTCTTC. Translating it yields CASTIAGGNEQFF. The entire variable domain, with the rest obtained from reference TRBV11-3 and TRBJ2-1, is as follows: EAGVVQSPRYKIIEKKQPVAFWCNPISGHNTLYWYLQNLGQGPELLIRYENEEAVDDSQLPKDRFSAERLKGVDSTLKIQPAELGDSAVYLCASTIAGGNEQFFGPGTRLTVL.

The rearrangement joins TRBV15 to TRBJ2-7; 8 bases align to TRBD1. Germline V gene sequence: CDR1 LNHNV, CDR2 YYDKDF (reference sequence). V dropped 0 bases and J dropped 5; count of bases not matched to a gene: 12. The CDR3 runs to 17 residues. The CDR3 sequence: CATSRDTGGKEVDEQYF. The CDR3 DNA follows: TGTGCCACCAGCAGAGATACAGGGGGAAAAGAGGTAGACGAGCAGTACTTC.

This chain joins TRBV4-3 and TRBJ1-4; no definite D call. The CDR3 runs 15 residues. The germline V and J ends were trimmed by 0 bases and 5 bases, with 10 bases remaining between them. Germline assignment: CDR1 LGHNA and CDR2 YSLEER. The CDR3 here is CASSQEGRGNEKLFF. For the CDR3, the DNA is TGCGCCAGCAGCCAAGAAGGGCGAGGGAATGAAAAACTGTTTTTT.

The V and J genes are TRBV27 and TRBJ2-7; D may be TRBD1 (6 bases). V lost 3 bases and J 3 bases, leaving 12 bases between the germline ends. The germline V gene has CDR1 MNHEY and CDR2 SMNVEV (reference sequence). The CDR3 has 14 amino acids. The CDR3 spells CASSFRDNDYEQYF. DNA of the CDR3: TGTGCCAGCAGTTTTCGGGACAATGACTACGAGCAGTACTTC.

J is TRBJ2-1 and V is TRBV21-1; TRBD1, the table's D call, was not compared with the DNA. TRBV21-1 is noted as a pseudogene. This CDR3 is built from 11 residues. CDR3 region: CASSKRSEQFF. CDR3 in DNA: TGTGCCAGCAGCAAACGCAGTGAGCAGTTCTTC.

The chain employs TRBV5-6 and TRBJ2-1; 7 positions agree with TRBD1. V dropped 0 bases and J dropped 6; count of bases not matched to a gene: 3. There are 14 residues in the CDR3. From germline, CDR1 is SGHDT and CDR2 YYEEEE. The CDR3 reads CASSLAYRGNEQFF. The CDR3 DNA sequence: TGTGCCAGCAGCTTGGCCTACAGGGGCAATGAGCAGTTCTTC.

The chain links TRBV7-9 to TRBJ2-7, with 12 nucleotides matching TRBD2. V trimming: 5 bases; J trimming: 5 bases; junction bases outside the gene matches: 13. The length of the CDR3 is 17 residues. Germline V gives CDR1 SEHNR, CDR2 FQNEAQ (reference sequence). Written as DNA, the CDR3 is TGTGCCAGCAGCCACATTGGACTAGCGGGAAGGTTCCACGAGCAGTACTTC. Translated: CASSHIGLAGRFHEQYF.

The J gene is TRBJ2-1, the V gene TRBV11-2; 7 bases line up with TRBD2. Germline V gene lookup returns CDR1 SGHAT and CDR2 FQNNGV. V lost 1 base, J lost 4 bases, and 7 bases stayed unmatched. This CDR3 region has 16 residues. Written as DNA, the CDR3 is TGTGCCAGCAGCTTAGCCGGGAGGCCCCTTTACAATGAGCAGTTCTTC. Translation gives CASSLAGRPLYNEQFF.